This T cell receptor beta chain was identified in a study of shared clonotypes between healthy human individuals. The study's findings and limits: Sampling included only blood; tissue repertoires likely differ.

A deep-level run was used for the assay. TCRdb's table, derived via immunoSEQ multiplex PCR, lists solely in-frame clones and lacks some. The data contain roughly 700,000 clones, roughly 88% of them singletons. Trimming left V 6 bases short and J 5 bases short, with 8 bases between. The CDR3 covers 12 residues. The germline gives CDR1 SNHLY, CDR2 FYNNEI. About this clone itself: Antigen unknown.

The TCR sequence derives from a young man in good health. Some clones in this sample may be carry-over from other donors' samples. The sequenced material came from memory CD8+ T cells from PBMCs. Subset of the sample: CD45RO+ cells pooled with CCR7-negative TemRA cells. The chain combines TRBV2 with TRBJ1-5; no definite D call. As DNA, the CDR3 is TGTGCCAGCAGCGAACTTCATCAGCCCCAGCATTTT. Protein product: CASSELHQPQHF.